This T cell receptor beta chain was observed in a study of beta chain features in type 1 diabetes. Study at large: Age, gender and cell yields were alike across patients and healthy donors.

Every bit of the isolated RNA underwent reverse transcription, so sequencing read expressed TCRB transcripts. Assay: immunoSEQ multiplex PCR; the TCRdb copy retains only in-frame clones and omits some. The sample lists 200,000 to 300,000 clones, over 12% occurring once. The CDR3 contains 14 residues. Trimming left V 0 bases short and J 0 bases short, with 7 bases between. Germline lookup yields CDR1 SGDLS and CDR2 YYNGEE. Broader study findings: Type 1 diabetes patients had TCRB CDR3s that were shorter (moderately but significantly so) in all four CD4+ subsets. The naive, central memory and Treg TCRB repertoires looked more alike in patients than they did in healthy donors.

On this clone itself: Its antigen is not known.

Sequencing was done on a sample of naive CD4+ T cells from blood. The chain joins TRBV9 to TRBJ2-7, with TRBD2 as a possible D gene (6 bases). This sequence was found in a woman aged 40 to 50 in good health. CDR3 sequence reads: CASSVAGLSYEQYF. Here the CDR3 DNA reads TGTGCCAGCAGCGTAGCGGGACTCTCCTACGAGCAGTACTTC.